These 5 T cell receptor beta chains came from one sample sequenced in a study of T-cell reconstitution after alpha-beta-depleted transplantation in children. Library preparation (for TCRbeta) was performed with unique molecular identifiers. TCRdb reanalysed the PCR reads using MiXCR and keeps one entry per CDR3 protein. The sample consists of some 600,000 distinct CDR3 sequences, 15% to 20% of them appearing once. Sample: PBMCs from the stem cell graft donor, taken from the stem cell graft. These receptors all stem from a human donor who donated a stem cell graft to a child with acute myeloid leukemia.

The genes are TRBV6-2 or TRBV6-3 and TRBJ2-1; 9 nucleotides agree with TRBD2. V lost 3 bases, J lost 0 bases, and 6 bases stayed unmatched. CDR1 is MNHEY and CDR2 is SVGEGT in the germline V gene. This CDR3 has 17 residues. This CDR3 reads CASSYLGLAFSYNEQFF. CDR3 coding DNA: TGTGCCAGCAGTTATTTGGGACTAGCCTTCTCCTACAATGAGCAGTTCTTC.

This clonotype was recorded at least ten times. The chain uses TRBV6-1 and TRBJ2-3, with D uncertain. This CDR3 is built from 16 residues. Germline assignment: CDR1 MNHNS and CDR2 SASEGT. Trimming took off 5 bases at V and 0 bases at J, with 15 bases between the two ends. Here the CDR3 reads CASSTRSVESTDTQYF. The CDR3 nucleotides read TGTGCCAGCAGTACCCGGAGCGTGGAGAGCACAGATACGCAGTATTTT.

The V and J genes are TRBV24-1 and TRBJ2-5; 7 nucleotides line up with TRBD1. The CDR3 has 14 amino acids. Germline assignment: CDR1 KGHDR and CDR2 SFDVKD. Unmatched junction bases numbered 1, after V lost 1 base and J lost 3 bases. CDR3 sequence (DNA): TGTGCCACCAGTGATTTAGGGACAGAAGAGACCCAGTACTTC. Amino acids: CATSDLGTEETQYF.

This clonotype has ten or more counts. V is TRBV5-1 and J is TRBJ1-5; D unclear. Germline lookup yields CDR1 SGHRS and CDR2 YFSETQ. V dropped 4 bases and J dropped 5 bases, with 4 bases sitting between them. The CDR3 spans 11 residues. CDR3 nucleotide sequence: TGCGCCAGCAGCGAGGATCAGCCCCAGCATTTT. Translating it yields CASSEDQPQHF.

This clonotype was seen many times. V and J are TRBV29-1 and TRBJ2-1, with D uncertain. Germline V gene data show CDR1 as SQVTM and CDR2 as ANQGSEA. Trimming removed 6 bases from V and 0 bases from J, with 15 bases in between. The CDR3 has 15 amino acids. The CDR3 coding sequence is TGCAGCGTAAGGACCGCGGCGAGCTCCTACAATGAGCAGTTCTTC. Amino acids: CSVRTAASSYNEQFF.